Listed below are T cell receptor beta chains from one sample, sequenced in a study of blood T cell repertoires in COVID-19. Some clones are missing from TCRdb's copy, which holds only in-frame ones; the method was immunoSEQ multiplex PCR. The sample shows hundreds of thousands of clones, approximately 91% of them seen only once. The sequencing input was peripheral blood. These receptors all come from a man aged 55 to 69 who had recovered from COVID-19. Both conserved end residues are part of each CDR3. A D gene is named only where the DNA matches it firmly. Where a row states a size, it is once, few, many or the class of an expanded clone; other rows omit it.

J,size,length,V,D,DNA,CDR3
TRBJ1-6,-,15,TRBV5-1,-,TGCGCCAGCAGCCCGGAGATCTCCTATAATTCACCCCTCCACTTT,CASSPEISYNSPLHF
TRBJ2-5,once,14,TRBV23-1,TRBD2,TGCGCCAGCAGTCCTGTAGCGGGAGACGAGACCCAGTACTTC,CASSPVAGDETQYF
TRBJ2-5,once,15,TRBV7-6,TRBD2,TGTGCCAGCAGCTCCCGTGGCGGGGGGGAAGAGACCCAGTACTTC,CASSSRGGGEETQYF
TRBJ1-2,-,14,TRBV3-1/TRBV3-2,TRBD1,TGTGCCAGCAGTTACAGGGGGAATAACTATGGCTACACCTTC,CASSYRGNNYGYTF
TRBJ2-5,once,18,TRBV7-2,TRBD2,TGTGCCAGCAGCTTAGGGCGGACTAGCGGGGGGACTCAAGAGACCCAGTACTTC,CASSLGRTSGGTQETQYF
TRBJ2-7,-,14,TRBV14,-,TGTGCCAGCAGCCAAGCCCCAGGGTCCGGCGAGCAGTACTTC,CASSQAPGSGEQYF
TRBJ2-1,once,19,TRBV7-2,TRBD2,TGTGCCAGCAGCTCCCCGGGACTAGCGGGAGCCGTCTCCTACAATGAGCAGTTCTTC,CASSSPGLAGAVSYNEQFF
TRBJ1-1,-,14,TRBV3-1/TRBV3-2,-,TGTGCCAGCAGCCAAGGGCCAGGGCGGACTGAAGCTTTCTTT,CASSQGPGRTEAFF
TRBJ1-2,once,14,TRBV9,-,TGTGCCAGCAGCGTCGGGACTTCAAACTATGGCTACACCTTC,CASSVGTSNYGYTF
TRBJ1-1,once,15,TRBV6-2/TRBV6-3,-,TGTGCCAGCAGTCGGTCAGGATTTAGGAACACTGAAGCTTTCTTT,CASSRSGFRNTEAFF
TRBJ1-2,-,14,TRBV7-2,-,TGTGCCAGCAGCTTAGGGGCAGGGTTCGGAGAGCACACCTTC,CASSLGAGFGEHTF
TRBJ1-1,-,14,TRBV29-1,-,TGCAGCGTTGAAGATGGCCAACGGACAGCCGAAGCTTTCTTT,CSVEDGQRTAEAFF
TRBJ2-5,-,14,TRBV7-2,TRBD2,TGTGCCAGCACCACATCCGCGGGAGAGGTGACCCAGTACTTC,CASTTSAGEVTQYF
TRBJ2-7,once,14,TRBV2,-,TGTGCCAGCAGTGCGGGGGAGCGGGCCTACGAGCAGTACTTC,CASSAGERAYEQYF
TRBJ1-2,-,14,TRBV29-1,TRBD1,TGCAGCGTGGGGACAGGGCGGGGGCGGAGTGGCTACACCTTC,CSVGTGRGRSGYTF
TRBJ2-1,-,15,TRBV24-1,TRBD1,TGTGCCACCAGTGATCGGGACAGACATTACAATGAGCAGTTCTTC,CATSDRDRHYNEQFF
TRBJ2-3,-,14,TRBV7-2,-,TGTGCCAGCAGCTTAGAGCTAGCCACAGATACGCAGTATTTT,CASSLELATDTQYF
TRBJ2-7,-,18,TRBV19,TRBD1,TGTGCCAGTAGTACCCCCACTAAGGGGGCAGCGTCACCCTACGAGCAGTACTTC,CASSTPTKGAASPYEQYF
TRBJ2-5,-,16,TRBV19,TRBD2,TGTGCCAGTAGTATAGATCACCGAGCGGGACAAGAGACCCAGTACTTC,CASSIDHRAGQETQYF
TRBJ1-6,-,14,TRBV7-9,-,TGTGCCAGCAGCTTCCGACATCTTAATTCACCCCTCCACTTT,CASSFRHLNSPLHF
TRBJ1-6,once,14,TRBV5-5,-,TGTGCCAGCAGCTTGCCGACAGTCAATTCACCCCTCCACTTT,CASSLPTVNSPLHF
TRBJ2-5,-,15,TRBV3-1/TRBV3-2,-,TGTGCCAGCAGCCAAGAGGCCAACCCCCGAGAGACCCAGTACTTC,CASSQEANPRETQYF
TRBJ1-1,-,12,TRBV19,-,TGTGCCAGTACCGTGGGGGGCACTGAAGCTTTCTTT,CASTVGGTEAFF
TRBJ2-1,-,14,TRBV20-1,TRBD2,TGCAGTGCTAGTTTGGGGGGGGCCTACAATGAGCAGTTCTTC,CSASLGGAYNEQFF
TRBJ2-2,-,15,TRBV5-1,TRBD2,TGCGCCAGCAGCAGAACTAGCGGAGGTACCGGGGAGCTGTTTTTT,CASSRTSGGTGELFF
TRBJ2-7,once,14,TRBV7-2,-,TGTGCCAGCAGCTTACGCAGGGGAATCTACGAGCAGTACTTC,CASSLRRGIYEQYF
TRBJ2-2,-,15,TRBV5-1,TRBD1,TGCGCCAGCAGCTTGGACAGGGGGCCACCCGGGGAGCTGTTTTTT,CASSLDRGPPGELFF